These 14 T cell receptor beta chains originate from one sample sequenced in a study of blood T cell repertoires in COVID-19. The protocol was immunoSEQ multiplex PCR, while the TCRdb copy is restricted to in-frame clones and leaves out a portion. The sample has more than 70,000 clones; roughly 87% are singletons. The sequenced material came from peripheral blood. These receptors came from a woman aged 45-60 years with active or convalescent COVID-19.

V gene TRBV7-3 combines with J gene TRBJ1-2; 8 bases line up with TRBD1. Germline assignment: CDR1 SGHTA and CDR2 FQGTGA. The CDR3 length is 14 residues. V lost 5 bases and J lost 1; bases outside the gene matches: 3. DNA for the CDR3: TGTGCCAGCAGCCGGACAGGGAATAACTATGGCTACACCTTC. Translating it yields CASSRTGNNYGYTF. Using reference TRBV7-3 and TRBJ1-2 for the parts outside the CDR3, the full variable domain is GAGVSQTPSNKVTEKGKYVELRCDPISGHTALYWYRQSLGQGPEFLIYFQGTGAADDSGLPNDRFFAVRPEGSVSTLKIQRTERGDSAVYLCASSRTGNNYGYTFGSGTRLTVV.

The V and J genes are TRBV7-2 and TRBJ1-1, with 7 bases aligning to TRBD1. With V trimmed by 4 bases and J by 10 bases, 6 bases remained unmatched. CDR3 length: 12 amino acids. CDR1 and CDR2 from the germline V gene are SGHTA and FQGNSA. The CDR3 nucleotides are TGTGCCAGCAGCTACGGACAGGCAGGAGCTTTCTTT. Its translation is CASSYGQAGAFF.

The CDR3 DNA sequence: TGTGCCACCAGCAGACGGGACAGCTACAATGAGCAGTTCTTC. As protein: CATSRRDSYNEQFF. The chain couples TRBV15 to TRBJ2-1, with 7 bases identical to TRBD1. The CDR3 sequence is 14 residues long. V lost 2 bases, J lost 3 bases, and 1 base stayed unmatched. Germline CDR1 reads LNHNV; CDR2 reads YYDKDF (reference sequence).

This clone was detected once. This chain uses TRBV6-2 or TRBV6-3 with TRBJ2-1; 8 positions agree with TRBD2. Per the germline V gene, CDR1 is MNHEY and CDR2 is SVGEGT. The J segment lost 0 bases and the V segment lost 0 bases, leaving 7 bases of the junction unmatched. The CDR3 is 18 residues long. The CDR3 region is CASSYSHGGGSSYNEQFF. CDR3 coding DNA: TGTGCCAGCAGTTACTCGCACGGGGGGGGCAGCTCCTACAATGAGCAGTTCTTC.

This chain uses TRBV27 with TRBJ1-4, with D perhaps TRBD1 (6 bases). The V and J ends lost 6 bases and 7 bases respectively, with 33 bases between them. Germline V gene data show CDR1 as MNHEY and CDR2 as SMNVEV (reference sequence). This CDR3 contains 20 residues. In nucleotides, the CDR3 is TGTGCCAGCAGCCCGCAGCCCGGCCTTCGTATAGGGGGGGCTACTGAAAAACTGTTTTTT. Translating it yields CASSPQPGLRIGGATEKLFF.

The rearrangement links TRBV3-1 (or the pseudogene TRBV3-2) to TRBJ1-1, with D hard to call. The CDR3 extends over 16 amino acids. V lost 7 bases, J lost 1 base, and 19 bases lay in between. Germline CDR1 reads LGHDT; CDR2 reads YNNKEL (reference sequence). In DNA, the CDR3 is TGTGCCAGCACCCGGTCGGATTTGCGGCAGAACACTGAAGCTTTCTTT. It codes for CASTRSDLRQNTEAFF.

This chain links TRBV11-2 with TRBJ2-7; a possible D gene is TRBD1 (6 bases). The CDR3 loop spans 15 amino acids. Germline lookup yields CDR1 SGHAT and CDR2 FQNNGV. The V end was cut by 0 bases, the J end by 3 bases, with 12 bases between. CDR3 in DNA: TGTGCCAGCAGCTTAGACTCAGGGGCCTTCTACGAGCAGTACTTC. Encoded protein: CASSLDSGAFYEQYF.

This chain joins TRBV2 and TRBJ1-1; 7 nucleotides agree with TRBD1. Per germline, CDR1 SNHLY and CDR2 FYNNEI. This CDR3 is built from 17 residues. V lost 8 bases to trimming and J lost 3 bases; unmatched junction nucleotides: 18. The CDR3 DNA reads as TGTGCCAGCCGCCAAACGACAGGGCCACCCCTGGACACTGAAGCTTTCTTT. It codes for CASRQTTGPPLDTEAFF.

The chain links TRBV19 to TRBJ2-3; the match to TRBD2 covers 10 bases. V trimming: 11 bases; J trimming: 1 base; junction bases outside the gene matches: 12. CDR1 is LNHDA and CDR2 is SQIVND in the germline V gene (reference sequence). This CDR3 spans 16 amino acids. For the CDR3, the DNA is TGTGCCGGGAGGGCGGGACTAGCGTGGGGCACAGATACGCAGTATTTT. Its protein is CAGRAGLAWGTDTQYF.

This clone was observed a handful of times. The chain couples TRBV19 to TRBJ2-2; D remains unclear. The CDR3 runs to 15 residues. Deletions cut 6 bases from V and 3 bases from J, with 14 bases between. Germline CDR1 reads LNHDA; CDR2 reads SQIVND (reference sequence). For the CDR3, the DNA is TGTGCCAGTAGATCCGGTAACAGAGACACCGGGGAGCTGTTTTTT. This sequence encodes CASRSGNRDTGELFF.

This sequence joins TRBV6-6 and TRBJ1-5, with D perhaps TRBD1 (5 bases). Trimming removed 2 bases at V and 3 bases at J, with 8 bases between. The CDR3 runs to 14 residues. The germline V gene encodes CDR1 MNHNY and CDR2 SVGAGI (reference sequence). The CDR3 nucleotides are TGTGCCAGCAGTTACGGGGGGTACAATCAGCCCCAGCATTTT. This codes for CASSYGGYNQPQHF.

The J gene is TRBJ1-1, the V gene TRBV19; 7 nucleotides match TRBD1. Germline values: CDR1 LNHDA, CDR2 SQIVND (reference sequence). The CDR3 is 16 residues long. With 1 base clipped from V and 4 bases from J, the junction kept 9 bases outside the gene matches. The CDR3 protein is CASSIVQGVRATEAFF. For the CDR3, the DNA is TGTGCCAGTAGTATAGTTCAGGGGGTACGGGCCACTGAAGCTTTCTTT.

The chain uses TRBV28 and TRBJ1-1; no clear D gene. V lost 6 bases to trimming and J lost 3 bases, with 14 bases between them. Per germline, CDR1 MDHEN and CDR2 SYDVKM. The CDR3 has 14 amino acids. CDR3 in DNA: TGTGCCAGCAGCCCCGGTTTCCGGGACACTGAAGCTTTCTTT. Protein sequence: CASSPGFRDTEAFF.

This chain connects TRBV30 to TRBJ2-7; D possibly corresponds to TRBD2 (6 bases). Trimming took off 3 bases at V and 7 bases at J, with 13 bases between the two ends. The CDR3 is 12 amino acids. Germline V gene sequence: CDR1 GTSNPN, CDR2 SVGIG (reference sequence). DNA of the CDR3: TGTGCCTGGAGCCTAGTGGGGGGTGAGCAGTACTTC. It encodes CAWSLVGGEQYF.